This T cell receptor (beta chain) was sequenced for a study of identical twins. This clonotype occurred a few times. TCRdb used MiXCR to reprocess the 5' RACE reads, holding one entry per CDR3 protein. Here the sample spans 450,000 or so distinct CDR3 sequences, 20% to 25% being singletons. V lost 5 bases to trimming and J lost 3 bases, with 11 bases between them. The CDR3 extends over 13 amino acids. The germline CDR1 and CDR2 sequences are LNHDA and SQIVND (reference sequence). This sample also belongs to another study, concerning T cells expressing NK-cell markers.

The chain joins TRBV19 to TRBJ2-7, with D possibly TRBD1 on 5 matching bases. What was sequenced was CD4+ T cells sorted from blood. The sequence was collected from a woman under 30 in good health. The CDR3 nucleotides are TGTGCCAGTAGTCGGACATTCTTCTACGAGCAGTACTTC. Its protein is CASSRTFFYEQYF.